The present T cell receptor beta chain was sequenced within a study of T cell changes during pregnancy in multiple sclerosis. Repertoires were generated with immunoSEQ multiplex PCR, while TCRdb's copy carries only in-frame clones and drops some. The sample has 65,000 to 85,000 clones; roughly 90% are singletons. V trimming: 4 bases; J trimming: 6 bases; junction bases outside the gene matches: 12. There are 15 residues in the CDR3. CDR1 and CDR2 from the germline V gene are ENHRY and SYGVKD. The sample in question was peripheral blood, obtained in the first trimester of pregnancy. V and J are TRBV10-3 and TRBJ2-7, with 7 bases lining up with TRBD2. The clonotype originates from a female donor in good health, enrolled as a control in a pregnancy study. The CDR3 loop is CAISGGRGSGGEQYF. CDR3 DNA sequence: TGTGCCATCAGTGGGGGGAGGGGCTCGGGAGGCGAGCAGTACTTC.